These 9 T cell receptor beta chains share one sample of origin, sequenced in a study of blood T cell repertoires in COVID-19. Sequencing was performed with immunoSEQ multiplex PCR; in TCRdb, only in-frame clones are kept and a portion is missing. The table includes 80,000 to 100,000 clones, roughly nine tenths detected once. What was sequenced was peripheral blood. These receptors were collected from a human donor with active COVID-19. The donor label of this sample is uncertain.

The chain joins TRBV7-2 to TRBJ2-3; TRBD1 matches 9 bases. CDR1 is SGHTA and CDR2 is FQGNSA in the germline V gene. This CDR3 spans 15 amino acids. With V trimmed by 5 bases and J by 2 bases, 5 bases remained unmatched. The CDR3 nucleotides read TGTGCCAGCAGCCGGAGGACAGGGGTCACAGATACGCAGTATTTT. Translated: CASSRRTGVTDTQYF.

The chain employs TRBV4-1 and TRBJ1-2; D uncertain. This CDR3 is 16 amino acids long. The germline gives CDR1 MGHRA, CDR2 YSYEKL. V was shortened by 1 base and J by 2 bases, with 14 bases between the two germline ends. The CDR3 DNA follows: TGCGCCAGCAGCCAAGTTGCCCGCAGGCAAAACTATGGCTACACCTTC. Translated, it gives CASSQVARRQNYGYTF.

V usage is TRBV7-2 and J usage is TRBJ2-5; a possible D gene is TRBD2 (5 bases). The CDR3 consists of 15 residues. Germline V gives CDR1 SGHTA, CDR2 FQGNSA. Trimming stripped 1 base from V and 5 bases from J, with 14 bases between. In DNA, the CDR3 is TGTGCCAGCAGCTTAGTTTCGGGGTCCGGGGAGACCCAGTACTTC. It translates to CASSLVSGSGETQYF.

This sequence joins TRBV7-9 and TRBJ2-5; TRBD2 matches 10 bases. V shed 4 bases, J shed 5 bases, and the junction held 16 bases outside the gene matches. Looked up from germline, CDR1 is SEHNR and CDR2 is FQNEAQ (reference sequence). CDR3 length: 18 residues. The CDR3 nucleotides are TGTGCCAGCAGCTCAGCTAATCCGGGGCCAGCGGGGGGGGAGACCCAGTACTTC. Protein: CASSSANPGPAGGETQYF. Based on the CDR3 plus reference TRBV7-9 and TRBJ2-5, the full variable domain is DTGVSQNPRHKITKRGQNVTFRCDPISEHNRLYWYRQTLGQGPEFLTYFQNEAQLEKSRLLSDRFSAERPKGSFSTLEIQRTEQGDSAMYLCASSSANPGPAGGETQYFGPGTRLLVL.

This clone was seen a handful of times. The V call is TRBV7-9, the J call TRBJ1-2; TRBD1 might be the D (5 bases). The CDR3 extends over 14 amino acids. The V end lost 0 bases, the J end lost 3 bases, and 8 bases lay between the germline ends. Germline-derived CDR1 and CDR2 are SEHNR and FQNEAQ (reference sequence). The CDR3 coding sequence is TGTGCCAGCAGCTTAGCAGGGGCCGACTATGGCTACACCTTC. This sequence encodes CASSLAGADYGYTF.

The V call is TRBV4-2, the J call TRBJ1-4, with 7 bases that match TRBD1. With 4 bases clipped from V and 2 bases from J, the junction kept 16 bases outside the gene matches. Germline CDR1 is LGHNA and CDR2 is YNFKEQ. The CDR3 covers 19 residues. The CDR3, as DNA: TGTGCCAGCAGCCGAACGAACGGACAGGCATACACCACTAATGAAAAACTGTTTTTT. Translation: CASSRTNGQAYTTNEKLFF.

V and J are TRBV7-2 and TRBJ1-3, with a weak D call TRBD1 (6 bases). Trimming took off 1 base at V and 4 bases at J, with 11 bases between the two ends. This CDR3 is 15 amino acids long. Germline V gene data show CDR1 as SGHTA and CDR2 as FQGNSA. The CDR3 loop is CASSLVQGGGNTIYF. CDR3 nucleotides: TGTGCCAGCAGCTTAGTTCAAGGGGGAGGAAACACCATATATTTT. The full variable domain, its missing parts supplied by reference TRBV7-2 and TRBJ1-3, is GAGVSQSPSNKVTEKGKDVELRCDPISGHTALYWYRQSLGQGLEFLIYFQGNSAPDKSGLPSDRFSAERTGGSVSTLTIQRTQQEDSAVYLCASSLVQGGGNTIYFGEGSWLTVV.

CDR3 sequence reads: CASSQGTGLSYEQYF. The CDR3 DNA follows: TGTGCCAGCAGCCAAGGGACAGGGCTTTCCTACGAGCAGTACTTC. The chain carries TRBV7-8 and TRBJ2-7; the match to TRBD1 covers 9 bases. This CDR3 region has 15 residues. The germline CDR1 and CDR2 sequences are SGHVS and FQNEAQ. The V segment lost 5 bases and the J segment 1 base; nucleotides outside the gene matches: 6.

Points on this clone: Other DNA variants within this sample encode the same CDR3. This sequence joins TRBV18 and TRBJ2-5; D ambiguous. Trimming shortened V by 3 bases and J by 3 bases, and 2 bases separated the two germline ends. CDR3 length: 11 amino acids. The germline V gene has CDR1 KGHSH and CDR2 LQKENI. CDR3 amino acids: CASSPKETQYF. For the CDR3, the DNA is TGTGCCAGCTCACCCAAAGAGACCCAGTACTTC. Supplemented by reference TRBV18 and TRBJ2-5, the full variable domain reads NAGVMQNPRHLVRRRGQEARLRCSPMKGHSHVYWYRQLPEEGLKFMVYLQKENIIDESGMPKERFSAEFPKEGPSILRIQQVVRGDSAAYFCASSPKETQYFGPGTRLLVL.